These 4 T cell receptor beta chains were all obtained from the same sample, sequenced in a study of blood T cell repertoires in COVID-19. Libraries were prepared by immunoSEQ multiplex PCR; TCRdb keeps only in-frame clonotypes and omits some of them. The data show 400,000 to 450,000 clones, around 88% seen once. The specimen was peripheral blood. The source of these receptors is a woman aged 50 to 60 with COVID-19, enrolled during active disease.

This clone turned up a few times. The V call is TRBV5-4, the J call TRBJ1-5; D is perhaps TRBD1 (5 bases). Germline V lookup: CDR1 SGHNT, CDR2 YYREEE (reference sequence). This CDR3 has 16 amino acids. The V and J ends lost 4 bases and 3 bases respectively, with 17 bases between them. The CDR3 DNA sequence: TGTGCCAGCAGCCAAAAGGGGCAAGGGGACAATCAGCCCCAGCATTTT. Amino acids: CASSQKGQGDNQPQHF.

J is TRBJ1-5 and V is TRBV10-2, with D possibly matching TRBD1 (5 bases). CDR3 length equals 13 residues. Per germline, CDR1 WSHSY and CDR2 SAAADI. The V gene lost 6 bases and the J gene lost 7 bases, with 13 bases spanning the gap. CDR3 DNA sequence: TGCGCCAGCAGGGCCGGGGGGAACCAGCCCCAGCATTTT. Encoded protein: CASRAGGNQPQHF.

The chain joins TRBV9 to TRBJ2-1; maybe TRBD2 (5 bases). Looked up from germline, CDR1 is SGDLS and CDR2 is YYNGEE. Deletions cut 0 bases from V and 8 bases from J, with 15 bases between. This CDR3 has 15 amino acids. This CDR3 reads CASSVALRGWDEQFF. The DNA for the CDR3 is TGTGCCAGCAGCGTAGCCCTTCGGGGATGGGATGAGCAGTTCTTC.

The chain employs TRBV27 and TRBJ2-7, with D uncertain. Between the trimmed V and J ends, which lost 5 bases and 1 base, there was a span of 12 bases. The CDR3 consists of 14 residues. Germline V gives CDR1 MNHEY, CDR2 SMNVEV (reference sequence). CDR3 DNA: TGTGCCAGCAGTCCCCGGGTTGTATCCTACGAGCAGTACTTC. Amino acid sequence: CASSPRVVSYEQYF.